The rows below give T cell receptor beta chains drawn from one sample of a study of CD8 T cells in Susac syndrome. TCRdb re-analysed the immunoSEQ multiplex PCR reads in MiXCR, keeping a single row per CDR3 protein. In the table there are approximately 200,000 distinct CDR3 sequences, about 94% of which are singletons. The sequencing input was CD8+ T cells from PBMCs. Receptors originate from a human donor with multiple sclerosis. Each CDR3 is given with its conserved first and last residue. The order of the fields is V gene, J gene, D gene, clone size, CDR3 protein, CDR3 DNA. A D gene is named only where the DNA matches it firmly. Only part of the rows carry a size: once, few, many, or a class if the clone is expanded.

V gene: TRBV30; J gene: TRBJ2-1; D gene: NA; clone size: NA; CDR3 protein: CAWTSGEGVDEQFF; CDR3 DNA: TGTGCCTGGACCTCCGGGGAAGGGGTCGATGAGCAGTTCTTC
V gene: TRBV27; J gene: TRBJ1-1; D gene: TRBD1; clone size: NA; CDR3 protein: CASSATGGSLNTEAFF; CDR3 DNA: TGTGCCAGCAGTGCGACAGGGGGGTCGCTGAACACTGAAGCTTTCTTT
V gene: TRBV9; J gene: TRBJ2-1; D gene: NA; clone size: NA; CDR3 protein: CASSVGRGRDDEQFF; CDR3 DNA: TGTGCCAGCAGCGTAGGGAGGGGTCGTGATGATGAGCAGTTCTTC
V gene: TRBV6-4; J gene: TRBJ2-5; D gene: NA; clone size: NA; CDR3 protein: CASSDSRGRMQETQYF; CDR3 DNA: TGTGCCAGCAGTGACTCTCGCGGGCGGATGCAAGAGACCCAGTACTTC
V gene: TRBV2; J gene: TRBJ2-1; D gene: NA; clone size: NA; CDR3 protein: CASSSSVRGIDEQFF; CDR3 DNA: TGTGCCAGCAGCTCGTCCGTACGGGGGATCGATGAGCAGTTCTTC
V gene: TRBV19; J gene: TRBJ2-2; D gene: TRBD1; clone size: once; CDR3 protein: CASRHRTGWDTGELFF; CDR3 DNA: TGTGCCAGTCGTCATAGGACAGGGTGGGACACCGGGGAGCTGTTTTTT
V gene: TRBV4-1; J gene: TRBJ2-7; D gene: NA; clone size: NA; CDR3 protein: CASSQPGNPYEQYF; CDR3 DNA: TGCGCCAGCAGCCAACCGGGGAATCCCTACGAGCAGTACTTC
V gene: TRBV4-1; J gene: TRBJ1-2; D gene: NA; clone size: NA; CDR3 protein: CASSPLAGHRGYTF; CDR3 DNA: TGCGCCAGCAGCCCCCTCGCGGGCCATCGGGGCTACACCTTC
V gene: TRBV5-1; J gene: TRBJ1-1; D gene: NA; clone size: NA; CDR3 protein: CASSLRRGPGITMNTEAFF; CDR3 DNA: TGCGCCAGCAGCTTGAGGCGCGGGCCGGGGATTACCATGAACACTGAAGCTTTCTTT
V gene: TRBV29-1; J gene: TRBJ1-1; D gene: NA; clone size: NA; CDR3 protein: CSVAGTVMNTEAFF; CDR3 DNA: TGCAGCGTTGCGGGCACAGTGATGAACACTGAAGCTTTCTTT
V gene: TRBV15; J gene: TRBJ1-6; D gene: NA; clone size: NA; CDR3 protein: CATKIRGPGSPLHF; CDR3 DNA: TGTGCCACCAAGATCAGGGGTCCAGGCTCACCCCTCCACTTT
V gene: TRBV6-1; J gene: TRBJ2-5; D gene: TRBD2; clone size: NA; CDR3 protein: CASSEWGKAGGPQETQYF; CDR3 DNA: TGTGCCAGCAGTGAATGGGGGAAAGCGGGGGGCCCTCAAGAGACCCAGTACTTC
V gene: TRBV29-1; J gene: TRBJ2-2; D gene: NA; clone size: NA; CDR3 protein: CSVGLDYTGELFF; CDR3 DNA: TGCAGCGTTGGCCTGGACTACACCGGGGAGCTGTTTTTT
V gene: TRBV4-1; J gene: TRBJ1-6; D gene: NA; clone size: NA; CDR3 protein: CASSQGGSLHF; CDR3 DNA: TGCGCCAGCAGCCAAGGGGGATCCCTCCACTTT
V gene: TRBV5-1; J gene: TRBJ2-1; D gene: NA; clone size: NA; CDR3 protein: CASSVDRPYNEQFF; CDR3 DNA: TGCGCCAGCAGCGTTGATAGGCCCTACAATGAGCAGTTCTTC
V gene: TRBV12-3/TRBV12-4; J gene: TRBJ1-5; D gene: NA; clone size: many; CDR3 protein: CASSLGSNQPQHF; CDR3 DNA: TGTGCCAGCAGTTTGGGAAGCAATCAGCCCCAGCATTTT
V gene: TRBV12-3/TRBV12-4; J gene: TRBJ1-1; D gene: TRBD1; clone size: NA; CDR3 protein: CASSFPIPQGVNTEAFF; CDR3 DNA: TGTGCCAGCAGTTTTCCAATCCCTCAGGGGGTAAACACTGAAGCTTTCTTT
V gene: TRBV14; J gene: TRBJ1-5; D gene: TRBD1; clone size: NA; CDR3 protein: CASSRQGIQPQHF; CDR3 DNA: TGTGCCAGCAGCCGACAGGGGATACAGCCCCAGCATTTT
V gene: TRBV2; J gene: TRBJ2-1; D gene: NA; clone size: NA; CDR3 protein: CASSDGVGRGVFNEQFF; CDR3 DNA: TGTGCCAGCAGTGATGGCGTTGGCAGGGGAGTATTCAATGAGCAGTTCTTC
V gene: TRBV9; J gene: TRBJ2-7; D gene: TRBD1; clone size: NA; CDR3 protein: CASSVTPGQDYYEQYF; CDR3 DNA: TGTGCCAGCAGCGTTACCCCGGGACAGGACTACTACGAGCAGTACTTC
V gene: TRBV9; J gene: TRBJ1-4; D gene: NA; clone size: NA; CDR3 protein: CASSVEGGPANEKLFF; CDR3 DNA: TGTGCCAGCAGCGTAGAAGGGGGGCCGGCTAATGAAAAACTGTTTTTT
V gene: TRBV5-1; J gene: TRBJ2-7; D gene: NA; clone size: NA; CDR3 protein: CASSPKVGSSYEQYF; CDR3 DNA: TGCGCCAGCAGCCCTAAGGTGGGCAGCTCCTACGAGCAGTACTTC
V gene: TRBV7-9; J gene: TRBJ2-2; D gene: NA; clone size: NA; CDR3 protein: CASTVLGGELFF; CDR3 DNA: TGTGCCAGCACCGTATTGGGCGGGGAGCTGTTTTTT
V gene: TRBV12-2; J gene: TRBJ1-1; D gene: NA; clone size: once; CDR3 protein: CASRLMGVNTEAFF; CDR3 DNA: TGTGCAAGTCGCTTAATGGGGGTCAACACTGAAGCTTTCTTT
V gene: TRBV7-9; J gene: TRBJ2-5; D gene: NA; clone size: NA; CDR3 protein: CASSYPGGYDETQYF; CDR3 DNA: TGTGCCAGCAGCTATCCCGGGGGTTACGATGAGACCCAGTACTTC
V gene: TRBV6-2/TRBV6-3; J gene: TRBJ2-7; D gene: NA; clone size: NA; CDR3 protein: CASSLNSRWLGYEQYF; CDR3 DNA: TGTGCCAGCAGTCTCAACAGCCGGTGGTTGGGCTACGAGCAGTACTTC
V gene: TRBV9; J gene: TRBJ2-2; D gene: TRBD1; clone size: NA; CDR3 protein: CASSGGQDRPGELFF; CDR3 DNA: TGTGCCAGCAGCGGGGGACAGGATAGACCCGGGGAGCTGTTTTTT
V gene: TRBV6-2/TRBV6-3; J gene: TRBJ1-5; D gene: NA; clone size: NA; CDR3 protein: CASSYVQGNQPQHF; CDR3 DNA: TGTGCCAGCAGTTATGTACAGGGCAATCAGCCCCAGCATTTT
V gene: TRBV29-1; J gene: TRBJ2-5; D gene: NA; clone size: NA; CDR3 protein: CSVEEYGAVLQETQYF; CDR3 DNA: TGCAGCGTTGAAGAATACGGGGCGGTACTCCAAGAGACCCAGTACTTC
V gene: TRBV19; J gene: TRBJ2-3; D gene: TRBD1; clone size: NA; CDR3 protein: CASSISDRALLVGTQYF; CDR3 DNA: TGTGCCAGTAGTATTTCTGACAGGGCTCTTTTGGTGGGTACGCAGTATTTT
V gene: TRBV5-6; J gene: TRBJ2-2; D gene: NA; clone size: once; CDR3 protein: CASSLDAAVTGELFF; CDR3 DNA: TGTGCCAGCAGCTTGGACGCGGCGGTCACCGGGGAGCTGTTTTTT
V gene: TRBV9; J gene: TRBJ2-1; D gene: TRBD1; clone size: NA; CDR3 protein: CASSVVQGASYNEQFF; CDR3 DNA: TGTGCCAGCAGCGTAGTTCAGGGGGCGAGCTACAATGAGCAGTTCTTC
V gene: TRBV19; J gene: TRBJ1-5; D gene: TRBD1; clone size: once; CDR3 protein: CASSSWTGNQPQHF; CDR3 DNA: TGTGCCAGTAGTTCCTGGACAGGGAATCAGCCCCAGCATTTT
V gene: TRBV15; J gene: TRBJ2-7; D gene: NA; clone size: NA; CDR3 protein: CATSTRRNYEQYF; CDR3 DNA: TGTGCCACCAGCACCAGACGAAACTACGAGCAGTACTTC
V gene: TRBV30; J gene: TRBJ2-3; D gene: NA; clone size: NA; CDR3 protein: CAWSGVSTDTQYF; CDR3 DNA: TGTGCCTGGAGTGGGGTCAGCACAGATACGCAGTATTTT
V gene: TRBV19; J gene: TRBJ1-1; D gene: NA; clone size: NA; CDR3 protein: CASSIAPVTEAFF; CDR3 DNA: TGTGCCAGTAGTATAGCCCCGGTAACAGAAGCTTTCTTT
V gene: TRBV4-1; J gene: TRBJ2-1; D gene: TRBD1; clone size: NA; CDR3 protein: CASSRQPDRADEQFF; CDR3 DNA: TGCGCCAGCAGCCGACAGCCGGACAGGGCGGATGAGCAGTTCTTC
V gene: TRBV4-2; J gene: TRBJ2-7; D gene: NA; clone size: NA; CDR3 protein: CASSQGGQLGNEQYF; CDR3 DNA: TGTGCCAGCAGCCAAGGGGGTCAGCTTGGGAACGAGCAGTACTTC
V gene: TRBV30; J gene: TRBJ1-2; D gene: TRBD1; clone size: once; CDR3 protein: CAWNAGTARGSDGYTF; CDR3 DNA: TGTGCCTGGAATGCCGGGACAGCACGGGGAAGCGATGGCTACACCTTC
V gene: TRBV15; J gene: TRBJ1-1; D gene: TRBD1; clone size: NA; CDR3 protein: CATSRDDRGEAFF; CDR3 DNA: TGTGCCACCAGCAGAGATGACAGGGGAGAAGCTTTCTTT
V gene: TRBV29-1; J gene: TRBJ1-1; D gene: NA; clone size: NA; CDR3 protein: CSVTRGRYTEAFF; CDR3 DNA: TGCAGCGTAACTCGGGGTAGATACACTGAAGCTTTCTTT
V gene: TRBV29-1; J gene: TRBJ2-5; D gene: NA; clone size: NA; CDR3 protein: CSVEDREETQYF; CDR3 DNA: TGCAGCGTTGAAGATAGGGAAGAGACCCAGTACTTC
V gene: TRBV10-3; J gene: TRBJ2-1; D gene: TRBD2; clone size: NA; CDR3 protein: CATLRTSGRREPEDWYNEQFF; CDR3 DNA: TGTGCCACCTTACGGACTAGCGGGAGGCGGGAACCAGAGGATTGGTACAATGAGCAGTTCTTC
V gene: TRBV4-1; J gene: TRBJ2-7; D gene: TRBD1; clone size: NA; CDR3 protein: CASSQYGQGGSYEQYF; CDR3 DNA: TGCGCCAGCAGCCAGTATGGACAGGGGGGCTCCTACGAGCAGTACTTC
V gene: TRBV27; J gene: TRBJ2-7; D gene: NA; clone size: once; CDR3 protein: CASSSLLGTANYEQYF; CDR3 DNA: TGTGCCAGCAGTTCCCTCCTGGGGACGGCTAACTACGAGCAGTACTTC
V gene: TRBV13; J gene: TRBJ2-3; D gene: TRBD1; clone size: NA; CDR3 protein: CASSSPTGDQSITDTQYF; CDR3 DNA: TGTGCCAGCAGCTCCCCGACAGGGGACCAAAGCATCACAGATACGCAGTATTTT
V gene: TRBV12-3/TRBV12-4; J gene: TRBJ2-2; D gene: TRBD2; clone size: NA; CDR3 protein: CAIPTTSGSVAGELFF; CDR3 DNA: TGTGCCATCCCGACGACTAGCGGGAGTGTGGCCGGGGAGCTGTTTTTT
V gene: TRBV12-3/TRBV12-4; J gene: TRBJ2-7; D gene: NA; clone size: NA; CDR3 protein: CASSFGTVEQYF; CDR3 DNA: TGTGCCAGCAGTTTCGGTACAGTGGAGCAGTACTTC
V gene: TRBV4-2; J gene: TRBJ1-2; D gene: TRBD1; clone size: once; CDR3 protein: CASSQNTGGPGGYTF; CDR3 DNA: TGTGCCAGCAGCCAGAACACAGGGGGCCCTGGAGGCTACACCTTC
V gene: TRBV7-9; J gene: TRBJ2-6; D gene: TRBD1; clone size: NA; CDR3 protein: CASSSTGGSGANVLTF; CDR3 DNA: TGTGCCAGCAGCTCGACAGGGGGCAGTGGGGCCAACGTCCTGACTTTC
V gene: TRBV15; J gene: TRBJ2-3; D gene: NA; clone size: once; CDR3 protein: CATSRGDVRTDTQYF; CDR3 DNA: TGTGCCACCAGCAGAGGGGACGTCCGCACAGATACGCAGTATTTT
V gene: TRBV29-1; J gene: TRBJ2-1; D gene: NA; clone size: NA; CDR3 protein: CSVIGTLSYNEQFF; CDR3 DNA: TGCAGCGTCATCGGGACACTATCCTACAATGAGCAGTTCTTC
V gene: TRBV4-1; J gene: TRBJ2-1; D gene: TRBD1; clone size: NA; CDR3 protein: CASSLGQGYLDNEQFF; CDR3 DNA: TGCGCCAGCAGCTTGGGACAGGGATATCTAGACAATGAGCAGTTCTTC
V gene: TRBV4-3; J gene: TRBJ1-2; D gene: NA; clone size: NA; CDR3 protein: CASSQDRAEGLNTF; CDR3 DNA: TGCGCCAGCAGCCAAGACAGGGCGGAAGGGCTAAACACCTTC
V gene: TRBV7-9; J gene: TRBJ2-1; D gene: TRBD2; clone size: NA; CDR3 protein: CASSLALLAGENEQFF; CDR3 DNA: TGTGCCAGCAGCTTAGCGTTGCTAGCGGGAGAGAATGAGCAGTTCTTC
V gene: TRBV24-1; J gene: TRBJ2-4; D gene: TRBD1; clone size: few; CDR3 protein: CATSDNRGKAKNIQYF; CDR3 DNA: TGTGCCACCAGCGATAACAGGGGGAAGGCCAAAAACATTCAGTACTTC